This T cell receptor beta chain was recorded in a study of T cell responses to AZD1222 COVID-19 vaccine. Clones were sequenced by immunoSEQ multiplex PCR, and TCRdb holds only the in-frame ones, with some missing. The sample carries around 130,000 clones, around 94% recorded once. CDR3 length equals 17 residues. The chain employs TRBV21-1 and TRBJ2-3; TRBD2, the table's D call, lacks a check against the DNA. TRBV21-1 is a documented pseudogene. Sequenced material: peripheral blood, taken on day 0 of AZD1222 vaccination. The origin of this receptor is an adult in good health. The CDR3 coding sequence is TGTGCCAGAGGACTTCCGGGACTAGCGGGAGGGACAGATACGCAGTATTTT. Protein: CARGLPGLAGGTDTQYF.